A selection of T cell receptor beta chains follows, all from one sample in a study of Tregs in tolerant kidney transplant recipients. The protocol was immunoSEQ multiplex PCR, while the TCRdb copy is restricted to in-frame clones and leaves out a portion. The table includes around 66,000 clones, roughly 85% detected once. This specimen was Tregs from blood, taken before the transplant. Every receptor here comes from a human donor who received a combined kidney and bone marrow transplant. CDR3s include the opening cysteine and the closing phenylalanine or tryptophan. Fields, in order: J gene, D gene, clone size, V gene, CDR3 DNA, CDR3 protein. The D gene is left open where the match is weak. Size tells how often a clone was seen (once, few, many) or the class of an expanded clone, and some rows leave it out.

j_call: TRBJ1-1; d_call: TRBD1; clone_size: NA; v_call: TRBV7-2; cdr3_nt: TGTGCCAGCAGTTCCGACAGGGGGTTCGTTGAAGCTTTCTTT; cdr3_aa: CASSSDRGFVEAFF
j_call: TRBJ2-1; d_call: TRBD2; clone_size: once; v_call: TRBV5-1; cdr3_nt: TGCGCCAGCAGCACCCGCGGGGGGGCGATCGGTGATGAGCAGTTCTTC; cdr3_aa: CASSTRGGAIGDEQFF
j_call: TRBJ1-5; d_call: NA; clone_size: NA; v_call: TRBV28; cdr3_nt: TGTGCCAGCAGCTTGGCGATTCGGGAGCCCCAGCATTTT; cdr3_aa: CASSLAIREPQHF
j_call: TRBJ1-2; d_call: NA; clone_size: NA; v_call: TRBV10-3; cdr3_nt: TGTGCCATCCTCGGTCCAGGTGAGGCCGATGGCTACACCTTC; cdr3_aa: CAILGPGEADGYTF
j_call: TRBJ2-3; d_call: NA; clone_size: NA; v_call: TRBV11-1; cdr3_nt: TGTGCCAGCAGAACTAGCACAGATACGCAGTATTTT; cdr3_aa: CASRTSTDTQYF
j_call: TRBJ1-2; d_call: NA; clone_size: NA; v_call: TRBV6-1; cdr3_nt: TGTGCCGGATCGCGGTCCGCTATGGGGTACACCTTC; cdr3_aa: CAGSRSAMGYTF
j_call: TRBJ2-7; d_call: TRBD2; clone_size: NA; v_call: TRBV30; cdr3_nt: TGTGCCTGGAGCCTCAAGGGACTAGCGGGAAACGAGCAGTACTTC; cdr3_aa: CAWSLKGLAGNEQYF
j_call: TRBJ2-4; d_call: NA; clone_size: NA; v_call: TRBV5-4; cdr3_nt: TGTGCCAGCAGCTTTGGGACGGCAAGCCTAGCCAAAAACATTCAGTACTTC; cdr3_aa: CASSFGTASLAKNIQYF
j_call: TRBJ2-7; d_call: NA; clone_size: NA; v_call: TRBV5-1; cdr3_nt: TGCGCCAGCAGCTTGGATTCCGAGCAGTACTTC; cdr3_aa: CASSLDSEQYF
j_call: TRBJ2-5; d_call: TRBD1; clone_size: NA; v_call: TRBV5-4; cdr3_nt: TGTGCCAGCAGCGGGGACAGGTTAGGCGGACAGTACTTC; cdr3_aa: CASSGDRLGGQYF
j_call: TRBJ2-7; d_call: NA; clone_size: NA; v_call: TRBV10-2; cdr3_nt: TGCGCCAGCACCGTGGGGGTATGGGGCGAGCAGTACTTC; cdr3_aa: CASTVGVWGEQYF
j_call: TRBJ2-3; d_call: NA; clone_size: NA; v_call: TRBV5-1; cdr3_nt: TGCGCCAGCAGCTTGGCCCGGGGCACAGATACGCAGTATTTT; cdr3_aa: CASSLARGTDTQYF
j_call: TRBJ2-3; d_call: NA; clone_size: few; v_call: TRBV9; cdr3_nt: TGTGCCAGCAGCGTACAGCCTTCTAGCACAGATACGCAGTATTTT; cdr3_aa: CASSVQPSSTDTQYF
j_call: TRBJ1-2; d_call: TRBD1; clone_size: NA; v_call: TRBV6-5; cdr3_nt: TGTGCCAGCAGTTACTCCGGGACAGGGCGCTATGGCTACACCTTC; cdr3_aa: CASSYSGTGRYGYTF
j_call: TRBJ1-1; d_call: TRBD1; clone_size: NA; v_call: TRBV5-4; cdr3_nt: TGTGCCAGCAGCTTGGACAGGGGCCTCGTAGCTTTCTTT; cdr3_aa: CASSLDRGLVAFF
j_call: TRBJ1-2; d_call: TRBD1; clone_size: NA; v_call: TRBV28; cdr3_nt: TGTGCCAGCAGTTTATACAGGGGCGGCTACACCTTC; cdr3_aa: CASSLYRGGYTF
j_call: TRBJ1-5; d_call: NA; clone_size: NA; v_call: TRBV19; cdr3_nt: TGTGCCAGTAGTATAGCGGCAGGGATTCAGCCCCAGCATTTT; cdr3_aa: CASSIAAGIQPQHF
j_call: TRBJ1-1; d_call: NA; clone_size: NA; v_call: TRBV6-5; cdr3_nt: TGTGCCAGCACCACACCCGGGGAGGGGAACACTGAAGCTTTCTTT; cdr3_aa: CASTTPGEGNTEAFF
j_call: TRBJ1-1; d_call: TRBD1; clone_size: NA; v_call: TRBV18; cdr3_nt: TGTGCCAGCTCACCTCCCCCCCAACAGGGGGCGCGAGCTTTCTTT; cdr3_aa: CASSPPPQQGARAFF
j_call: TRBJ2-1; d_call: NA; clone_size: NA; v_call: TRBV5-4; cdr3_nt: TGTGCCAGCAGCTTGGATCCGGGCCTCTACAATGAGCAGTTCTTC; cdr3_aa: CASSLDPGLYNEQFF
j_call: TRBJ2-7; d_call: TRBD2; clone_size: NA; v_call: TRBV11-2; cdr3_nt: TGTGCCAGCAGCTTAGATTCGGGACTAGCGGGGGAGCAGTACTTC; cdr3_aa: CASSLDSGLAGEQYF
j_call: TRBJ2-7; d_call: TRBD2; clone_size: NA; v_call: TRBV5-1; cdr3_nt: TGCGCCAGCAGCTTATACGGGACTAGCGGTAGCTCCTACGAGCAGTACTTC; cdr3_aa: CASSLYGTSGSSYEQYF
j_call: TRBJ2-1; d_call: TRBD2; clone_size: once; v_call: TRBV9; cdr3_nt: TGTGCCAGCAGCCCGGTGGGGGACTATTACAATGAGCAGTTCTTC; cdr3_aa: CASSPVGDYYNEQFF
j_call: TRBJ2-1; d_call: NA; clone_size: NA; v_call: TRBV19; cdr3_nt: TGTGCCAGTAGTCTAGCACCCCAGCGGGCGGCCTACAATGAGCAGTTCTTC; cdr3_aa: CASSLAPQRAAYNEQFF
j_call: TRBJ1-2; d_call: NA; clone_size: few; v_call: TRBV6-6; cdr3_nt: TGTGCCAGCAGTTACGGACAAGATGGCTACACCTTC; cdr3_aa: CASSYGQDGYTF
j_call: TRBJ2-7; d_call: NA; clone_size: NA; v_call: TRBV9; cdr3_nt: TGTGCCAGCAGCACCTACGGGACTTTGTACGAGCAGTACTTC; cdr3_aa: CASSTYGTLYEQYF
j_call: TRBJ2-2; d_call: TRBD2; clone_size: NA; v_call: TRBV6-1; cdr3_nt: TGTGCCAGCCGGACTAGCTTGGCCGGGGAGCTGTTTTTT; cdr3_aa: CASRTSLAGELFF
j_call: TRBJ1-6; d_call: NA; clone_size: NA; v_call: TRBV6-1; cdr3_nt: TGTGCCAGCAGTGAACTTTTGGGGTTTGTATTTTCACCCCTCCACTTT; cdr3_aa: CASSELLGFVFSPLHF
j_call: TRBJ2-7; d_call: NA; clone_size: NA; v_call: TRBV27; cdr3_nt: TGTGCCAGCACCTCTATGCGGACTGGCTTACAATACGAGCAGTACTTC; cdr3_aa: CASTSMRTGLQYEQYF
j_call: TRBJ1-1; d_call: NA; clone_size: NA; v_call: TRBV6-1; cdr3_nt: TGTGCCAGCATGGTGGGGGTGAACACTGAAGCTTTCTTT; cdr3_aa: CASMVGVNTEAFF
j_call: TRBJ2-7; d_call: NA; clone_size: NA; v_call: TRBV19; cdr3_nt: TGTGCCAGTAGTATCCCCTTCTCTCCCTGGGACGAGCAGTACTTC; cdr3_aa: CASSIPFSPWDEQYF
j_call: TRBJ2-2; d_call: NA; clone_size: NA; v_call: TRBV4-2; cdr3_nt: TGTGCCAGCAGCCAAGATCTAATCGGGGGAGGCTCCAACACCGGGGAGCTGTTTTTT; cdr3_aa: CASSQDLIGGGSNTGELFF
j_call: TRBJ2-2; d_call: NA; clone_size: NA; v_call: TRBV18; cdr3_nt: TGTGCCAGCTCCCGACGCACTGGGGGGAGCACCGGGGAGCTGTTTTTT; cdr3_aa: CASSRRTGGSTGELFF
j_call: TRBJ2-5; d_call: NA; clone_size: NA; v_call: TRBV6-1; cdr3_nt: TGTGCCAGCAGTTCGGGACTTCACCAAGAGACCCAGTACTTC; cdr3_aa: CASSSGLHQETQYF
j_call: TRBJ1-2; d_call: NA; clone_size: NA; v_call: TRBV28; cdr3_nt: TGTGCCAGCAGTCAGAGCACAGTGGGGGGCGCTAACGGCTACACCTTC; cdr3_aa: CASSQSTVGGANGYTF
j_call: TRBJ1-3; d_call: NA; clone_size: NA; v_call: TRBV11-2; cdr3_nt: TGTGCCAGCAGCTTAGTGGCAACGGCGCCTGGAAACACCATATATTTT; cdr3_aa: CASSLVATAPGNTIYF
j_call: TRBJ1-3; d_call: TRBD1; clone_size: NA; v_call: TRBV9; cdr3_nt: TGTGCCAACAGCCTCCGCCCGGGACAGGGGACTGGAAACACCATATATTTT; cdr3_aa: CANSLRPGQGTGNTIYF
j_call: TRBJ2-3; d_call: TRBD2; clone_size: NA; v_call: TRBV5-1; cdr3_nt: TGCGCCAGCAGCTTGACTAGCGGGGGGTCCCTAATCACAGATACGCAGTATTTT; cdr3_aa: CASSLTSGGSLITDTQYF
j_call: TRBJ1-1; d_call: NA; clone_size: NA; v_call: TRBV5-1; cdr3_nt: TGCGCCAGCAGCTTTACAGGGTTGGTCACTGAAGCTTTCTTT; cdr3_aa: CASSFTGLVTEAFF
j_call: TRBJ2-1; d_call: TRBD2; clone_size: NA; v_call: TRBV7-7; cdr3_nt: TGTGCCAGCAGCTTAGAGCGGGGCAATGAGCAGTTCTTC; cdr3_aa: CASSLERGNEQFF
j_call: TRBJ2-1; d_call: TRBD2; clone_size: NA; v_call: TRBV27; cdr3_nt: TGTGCCAGCAGTTTAAGGAGACTAGCGGGAGGGTCCTACAATGAGCAGTTCTTC; cdr3_aa: CASSLRRLAGGSYNEQFF
j_call: TRBJ1-1; d_call: NA; clone_size: NA; v_call: TRBV5-1; cdr3_nt: TGCGCCAGCAGCTTGGTTGTTCGGAGTGAAGCTTTCTTT; cdr3_aa: CASSLVVRSEAFF
j_call: TRBJ1-2; d_call: TRBD1; clone_size: NA; v_call: TRBV2; cdr3_nt: TGTGCCAGCAGTGAGACAGGGGGTAATGGCTACACCTTC; cdr3_aa: CASSETGGNGYTF
j_call: TRBJ2-1; d_call: TRBD2; clone_size: NA; v_call: TRBV5-1; cdr3_nt: TGCGCCAGCAGCTTGGGGACTAGTGGGAATGAGCAGTTCTTC; cdr3_aa: CASSLGTSGNEQFF
j_call: TRBJ2-1; d_call: TRBD2; clone_size: NA; v_call: TRBV7-2; cdr3_nt: TGTGCCAGCAGCTTTAGCGGGAGTGGCAATGAGCAGTTCTTC; cdr3_aa: CASSFSGSGNEQFF